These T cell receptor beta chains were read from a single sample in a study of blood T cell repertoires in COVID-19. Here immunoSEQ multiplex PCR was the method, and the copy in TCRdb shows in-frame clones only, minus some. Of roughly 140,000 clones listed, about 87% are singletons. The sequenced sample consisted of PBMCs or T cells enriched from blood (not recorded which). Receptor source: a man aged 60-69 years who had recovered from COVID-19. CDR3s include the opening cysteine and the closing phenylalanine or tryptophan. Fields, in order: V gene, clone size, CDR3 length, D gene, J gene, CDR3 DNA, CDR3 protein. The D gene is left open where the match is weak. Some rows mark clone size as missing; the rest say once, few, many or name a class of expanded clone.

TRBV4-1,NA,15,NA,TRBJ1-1,TGCGCCAGCAGCCCACTTGACACAGTGAACACTGAAGCTTTCTTT,CASSPLDTVNTEAFF
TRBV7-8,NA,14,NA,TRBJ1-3,TGTGCCAGCAGCTTAGACAGGGCTGGAAACACCATATATTTT,CASSLDRAGNTIYF
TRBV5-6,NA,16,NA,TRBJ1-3,TGTGCCAGCAGCCCGGATAACAGGGCCACCGGAAACACCATATATTTT,CASSPDNRATGNTIYF
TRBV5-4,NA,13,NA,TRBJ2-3,TGTGCCAGCAGCTTTAGCGGCACAGATACGCAGTATTTT,CASSFSGTDTQYF
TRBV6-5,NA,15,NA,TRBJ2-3,TGTGCCAGCGAGGGAAAAGCGGCGCTCACAGATACGCAGTATTTT,CASEGKAALTDTQYF
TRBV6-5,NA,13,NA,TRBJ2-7,TGTGCCAGCAGTTACACGACTTCTCGCGAGCAGTACTTC,CASSYTTSREQYF
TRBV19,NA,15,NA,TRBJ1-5,TGTGCCAGTAGTATTATCGGGGTAGGGAATCAGCCCCAGCATTTT,CASSIIGVGNQPQHF
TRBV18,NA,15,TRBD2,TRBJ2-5,TGTGCCAGCTCGGAGGGACTATTAAGGGAGGAGACCCAGTACTTC,CASSEGLLREETQYF
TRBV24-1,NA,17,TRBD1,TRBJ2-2,TGTGCCACCAGTGACCCCGGACAGGGAGGCGACACCGGGGAGCTGTTTTTT,CATSDPGQGGDTGELFF
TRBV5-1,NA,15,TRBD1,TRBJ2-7,TGCGCCAGCAGGGTGACGACAGGGGGGGTGTACGAGCAGTACTTC,CASRVTTGGVYEQYF
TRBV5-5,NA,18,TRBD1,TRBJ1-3,TGTGCCAGCAGCCCGTACCTTGGGACAGGGGGCTTCGGAAACACCATATATTTT,CASSPYLGTGGFGNTIYF
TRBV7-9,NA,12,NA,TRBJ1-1,TGTGCCAGCAGCTTAGTAGCGACCTCGGCTTTCTTT,CASSLVATSAFF
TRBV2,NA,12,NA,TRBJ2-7,TGTGCCAGCAGTACGGTCCCCTACGAGCAGTACTTC,CASSTVPYEQYF
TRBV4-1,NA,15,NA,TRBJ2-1,TGCGCCAGCAGCCAAGATCCGGGCTCCTACAATGAGCAGTTCTTC,CASSQDPGSYNEQFF
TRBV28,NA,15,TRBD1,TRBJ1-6,TGTGCCAGCACCCCCGGTCCGACAGGGGGTTCACCCCTCCACTTT,CASTPGPTGGSPLHF
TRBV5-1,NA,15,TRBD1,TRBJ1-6,TGCGCCAGCAGCTCGACAGGGTCGGTGGCATCACCCCTCCACTTT,CASSSTGSVASPLHF
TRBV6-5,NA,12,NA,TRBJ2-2,TGTGCCAGCAGAGTGGTAGCCGGGGAGCTGTTTTTT,CASRVVAGELFF
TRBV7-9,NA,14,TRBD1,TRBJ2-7,TGTGCCAGCAGCCAGGGACAGTCCCACTACGAGCAGTACTTC,CASSQGQSHYEQYF
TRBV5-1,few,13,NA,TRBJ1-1,TGCGCCAGCAGCTTTGGGGGGGACACTGAAGCTTTCTTT,CASSFGGDTEAFF
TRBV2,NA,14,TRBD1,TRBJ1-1,TGTGCCAGCAGAACAACCGGGACAGTCACTGAAGCTTTCTTT,CASRTTGTVTEAFF
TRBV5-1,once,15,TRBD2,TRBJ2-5,TGCGCCAGCAGACACGGACTAGCCTTCCAAGAGACCCAGTACTTC,CASRHGLAFQETQYF
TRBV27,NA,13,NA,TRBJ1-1,TGTGCCAGCAGTTTAGAGGAGGGGCTTGAAGCTTTCTTT,CASSLEEGLEAFF
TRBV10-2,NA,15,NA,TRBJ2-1,TGCGCCAGCAGACCCAGCGGAGGCTCCTACAATGAGCAGTTCTTC,CASRPSGGSYNEQFF
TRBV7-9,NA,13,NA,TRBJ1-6,TGTGCCAGCGCACGCGGGGTGAATTCACCCCTCCACTTT,CASARGVNSPLHF
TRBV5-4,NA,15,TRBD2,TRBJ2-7,TGTGCCAGCAGCTTGGACCCTAGCGGGACCTACGAGCAGTACTTC,CASSLDPSGTYEQYF
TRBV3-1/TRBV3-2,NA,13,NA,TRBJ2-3,TGTGCCAGCAGCCAGCGGGCCACAGATACGCAGTATTTT,CASSQRATDTQYF
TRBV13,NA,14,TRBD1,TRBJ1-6,TGTGCCAGCAGTCGCGGGACAGGGGTTTCACCCCTCCACTTT,CASSRGTGVSPLHF
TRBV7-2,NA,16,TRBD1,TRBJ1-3,TGTGCCAGCAGCTCAGGGGGCTCAAGCTCTGGAAACACCATATATTTT,CASSSGGSSSGNTIYF
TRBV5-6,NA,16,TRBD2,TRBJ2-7,TGTGCCAGCAGTCGGACTAGCGGGAGATTAACGTACGAGCAGTACTTC,CASSRTSGRLTYEQYF
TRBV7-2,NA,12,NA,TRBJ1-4,TGTGCCAGCAGCAGCGACAGGTCCAAACTGTTTTTT,CASSSDRSKLFF
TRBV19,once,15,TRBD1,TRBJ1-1,TGTGCCAGTAGTGCCGGACAGGGCGAGAGCACTGAAGCTTTCTTT,CASSAGQGESTEAFF
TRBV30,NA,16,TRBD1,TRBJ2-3,TGTGCCTGGAGTGAGGACAGGCGGCCCTCCACAGATACGCAGTATTTT,CAWSEDRRPSTDTQYF
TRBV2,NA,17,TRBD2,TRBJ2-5,TGTGCCAGCAGTACTTTACTAGCGGGGGTGTTAAAAGAGACCCAGTACTTC,CASSTLLAGVLKETQYF
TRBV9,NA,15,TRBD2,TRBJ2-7,TGTGCCAGCAGCGTAGGTCCTAGCGGGGCCAACGAGCAGTACTTC,CASSVGPSGANEQYF
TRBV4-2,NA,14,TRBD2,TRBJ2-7,TGTGCCAGCAGTCCGGTTGGCGGGGGGGCCGAGCAGTACTTC,CASSPVGGGAEQYF
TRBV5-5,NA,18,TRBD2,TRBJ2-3,TGTGCCAGCAGCTTGGGACTAGCGGGCGGGGTGAGGGCAGATACGCAGTATTTT,CASSLGLAGGVRADTQYF
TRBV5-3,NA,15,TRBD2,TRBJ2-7,TGTGCCAGAAGTTCCGGGACTAGCCCTTCCTACGAGCAGTACTTC,CARSSGTSPSYEQYF
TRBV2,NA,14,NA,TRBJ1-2,TGTGCCAGCGTGGGGGCGGCTCCTTTACTTGGCTACACCTTC,CASVGAAPLLGYTF
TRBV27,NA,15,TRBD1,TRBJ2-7,TGTGCCAGCAGTTTAACGGGACAGGGGCCCTACGAGCAGTACTTC,CASSLTGQGPYEQYF
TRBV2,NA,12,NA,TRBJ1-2,TGTGCCAGCAGTGTCGGAGGGAACGGCTACACCTTC,CASSVGGNGYTF
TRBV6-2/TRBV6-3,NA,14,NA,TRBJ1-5,TGTGCCAGCAGTACCTCAATATTAGATCAGCCCCAGCATTTT,CASSTSILDQPQHF
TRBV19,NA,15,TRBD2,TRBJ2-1,TGTGCCACTGGAGGACTAGCGGGAGTGAGGGATGAGCAGTTCTTC,CATGGLAGVRDEQFF
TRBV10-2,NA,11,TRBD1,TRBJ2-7,TGCGCCAGCACGGACAGGTACGAGCAGTACTTC,CASTDRYEQYF
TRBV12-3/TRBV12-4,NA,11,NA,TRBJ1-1,TGTGCCAGCAGTACACGCACTGAAGCTTTCTTT,CASSTRTEAFF
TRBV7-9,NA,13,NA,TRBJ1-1,TGTGCCAGCATGTGGGGGCAGAACACTGAAGCTTTCTTT,CASMWGQNTEAFF
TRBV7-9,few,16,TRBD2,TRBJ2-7,TGTGCCAGCAGCACTAGCGGAGGCGGAGACTCCTACGAGCAGTACTTC,CASSTSGGGDSYEQYF
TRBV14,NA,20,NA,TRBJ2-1,TGTGCCAGCAGCCAAGATCTTTTTACGTCAGGGCCTAGCTCCTACAATGAGCAGTTCTTC,CASSQDLFTSGPSSYNEQFF
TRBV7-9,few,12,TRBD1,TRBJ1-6,TGTGCCAGCAGCGCAGGGGGATCACCCCTCCACTTT,CASSAGGSPLHF
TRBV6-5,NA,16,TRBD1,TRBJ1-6,TGTGCCAGCAGTTACTCGGTCGGGACAGATAATTCACCCCTCCACTTT,CASSYSVGTDNSPLHF
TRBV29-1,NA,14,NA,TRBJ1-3,TGCAGCGTGACCGACGGAGGATCTGGAAACACCATATATTTT,CSVTDGGSGNTIYF
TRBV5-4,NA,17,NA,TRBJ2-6,TGTGCCAGCAGCTTTCCGGGGTTGAACTCTGGGGCCAACGTCCTGACTTTC,CASSFPGLNSGANVLTF
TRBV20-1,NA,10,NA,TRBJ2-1,TGCAGTGCTACAGAGGCCGAGCAGTTCTTC,CSATEAEQFF
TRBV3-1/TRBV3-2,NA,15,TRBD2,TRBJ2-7,TGTGCCAGCAGCCAGGGACTAGCGGGAACCTACGAGCAGTACTTC,CASSQGLAGTYEQYF
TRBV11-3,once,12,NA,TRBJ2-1,TGTGCCAGCAGCTTGAGCGATAATGAGCAGTTCTTC,CASSLSDNEQFF
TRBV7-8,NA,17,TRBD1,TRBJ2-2,TGTGCCAGCAGCCGAATCGGAGGACAGGGGAACACCGGGGAGCTGTTTTTT,CASSRIGGQGNTGELFF
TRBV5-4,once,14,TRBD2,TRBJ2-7,TGTGCCAGCAGCGGGGGGGGAACTTCAAGCGAGCAGTACTTC,CASSGGGTSSEQYF
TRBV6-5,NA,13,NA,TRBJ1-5,TGTGCCAGCAGGCTGGGGACTAATCAGCCCCAGCATTTT,CASRLGTNQPQHF
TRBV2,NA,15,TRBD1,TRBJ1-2,TGTGCCAGCAGTGAACCGAATAGGGGGCTCAATGGCTACACCTTC,CASSEPNRGLNGYTF
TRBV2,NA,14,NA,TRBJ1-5,TGTGCCAGCAGTCGTAGTTATAGCAATCAGCCCCAGCATTTT,CASSRSYSNQPQHF